This T cell receptor beta chain is from a study of memory CD4+ T cells and cytomegalovirus serostatus. In the study overall: Of the healthy Belgian adults, 9 or 10 were CMV seropositive and 20 to 30 seronegative.

On this clone itself: Its antigen is unidentified.

CDR3 length: 14 amino acids. Trimming removed 0 bases at V and 6 bases at J, with 9 bases between. Germline CDR1 reads SEHNR; CDR2 reads FQNEAQ (reference sequence). The sort gate was single viable CD3+CD4+CD8-CD45RO+ cells for memory CD4+ T cells. General study results and limits: Of approximately 150 reported CMV TCRbeta sequences, some 70 were found in memory CD4+ repertoires.

In the authors' workflow: Out-of-frame sequences were removed, leaving 2 million to 2.5 million distinct TCRbeta sequences. Sequencing was performed with immunoSEQ multiplex PCR; in TCRdb, only in-frame clones are kept and a portion is missing. From that table come the V and J calls and clone size; the DNA was used to work out D and trimming. The table has tens of thousands of clones, roughly 85% seen once. The chain couples TRBV7-9 to TRBJ2-1; D is uncertain. The clonotype was recovered from an adult in good health and CMV-seronegative. Some clones in this sample may be carry-over from other donors' samples. Material: memory CD4+ T cells from blood. The CDR3 DNA reads as TGTGCCAGCAGCTTAGCTCAAATTAGCAATGAGCAGTTCTTC. Translating gives CASSLAQISNEQFF.